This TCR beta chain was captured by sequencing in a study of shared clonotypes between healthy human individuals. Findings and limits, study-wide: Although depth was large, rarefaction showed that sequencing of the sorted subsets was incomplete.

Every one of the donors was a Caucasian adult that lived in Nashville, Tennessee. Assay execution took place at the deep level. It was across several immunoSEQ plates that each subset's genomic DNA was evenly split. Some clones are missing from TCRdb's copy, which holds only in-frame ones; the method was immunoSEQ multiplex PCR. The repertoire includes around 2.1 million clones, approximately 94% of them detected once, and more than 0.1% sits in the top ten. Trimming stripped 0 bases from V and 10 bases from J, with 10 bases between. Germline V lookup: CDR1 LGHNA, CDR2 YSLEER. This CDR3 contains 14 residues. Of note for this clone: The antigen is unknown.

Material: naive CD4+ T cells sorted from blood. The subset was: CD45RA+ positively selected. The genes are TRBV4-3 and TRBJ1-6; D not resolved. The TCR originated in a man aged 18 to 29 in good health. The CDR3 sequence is CASSQDAGYSPLHF. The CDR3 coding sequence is TGCGCCAGCAGCCAAGATGCGGGATACTCACCCCTCCACTTT.